This T cell receptor beta chain is from a study of technical replicates of blood from a few donors. V lost 7 bases and J lost 3, with 9 bases in between. Per the germline V gene, CDR1 is MNHNY and CDR2 is SVGAGI (reference sequence). The CDR3 contains 13 residues. TCRdb's table, derived via immunoSEQ multiplex PCR, lists solely in-frame clones and lacks some. Here the sample spans 65,000 to 80,000 clones, around 96% being singletons. The specimen was T cells isolated from PBMCs. This receptor was taken from a human donor in good health. The gene calls are TRBV6-6 and TRBJ1-4, with a tentative D call TRBD1 (6 bases). The DNA of the CDR3 is TGTGCCAGCACCAGGGGTGCTAATGAAAAACTGTTTTTT. As protein: CASTRGANEKLFF.